This TCR beta chain was documented in a study of beta chain features in type 1 diabetes. This CDR3 has 15 residues. The junction had 7 bases not matched to a gene; V was cut back by 3 bases and J by 6 bases. Germline CDR1 is KGHSH and CDR2 is LQKENI. Expressed TCRB transcripts were sequenced because the entire RNA isolate underwent reverse transcription. Profiling relied on immunoSEQ multiplex PCR, and the TCRdb table lists in-frame clones only, not all of them. The sample lists a few hundred thousand clones, roughly 15% occurring once. The chain carries TRBV18 and TRBJ2-1, with 8 bases matching TRBD2. The receptor was derived from a woman aged 18-29 years in good health. Sequenced sample: naive CD4+ T cells from blood. DNA of the CDR3: TGTGCCAGCTCACCCTCAGGACTAGCTATCAATGAGCAGTTCTTC. The encoded protein is CASSPSGLAINEQFF.